The rows below give T cell receptor beta chains drawn from one sample of a study of blood T cell repertoires in COVID-19. TCRdb's copy holds only in-frame clones and misses some; the assay was immunoSEQ multiplex PCR. The profile covers around 73,000 clones, with about 80% appearing a single time and 25% to 30% taken by the ten largest. Sequencing was done on a sample of peripheral blood. The receptors here all came from a human donor in a cohort sampled during active COVID-19. The CDR3 runs from the conserved cysteine through the conserved F or W. The D gene is left open where the match is weak. Clone size is stated in some rows and not others, as once, few, many or a class when expanded.

cdr3_aa,cdr3_nt,d_call,j_call,clone_size,v_call
CASSLAAGSADTQYF,TGTGCCAGCAGCTTGGCCGCGGGGAGCGCAGATACGCAGTATTTT,NA,TRBJ2-3,once,TRBV5-4
CASSLDRSSTDTQYF,TGTGCCAGCAGCTTGGACAGATCTAGCACAGATACGCAGTATTTT,NA,TRBJ2-3,once,TRBV5-4
CASSQGQGLTDTQYF,TGTGCCAGCAGTCAGGGACAGGGGTTGACAGATACGCAGTATTTT,TRBD1,TRBJ2-3,NA,TRBV27
CASSQGRNTEAFF,TGTGCCAGCAGCCAGGGCAGGAACACTGAAGCTTTCTTT,NA,TRBJ1-1,NA,TRBV7-3
CASSQDRESPLHF,TGTGCCAGCAGTCAGGACAGGGAGTCACCCCTCCACTTT,TRBD1,TRBJ1-6,NA,TRBV12-3/TRBV12-4
CASSLGGTAYGYTF,TGTGCCAGCAGCTTAGGCGGGACGGCTTATGGCTACACCTTC,NA,TRBJ1-2,NA,TRBV7-2
CATSREIAGQYF,TGTGCCACCAGCAGAGAAATAGCGGGGCAGTATTTT,TRBD2,TRBJ2-3,few,TRBV15
CASSKKDSHNEKLFF,TGTGCCAGCAGCAAAAAGGACAGTCATAATGAAAAACTGTTTTTT,NA,TRBJ1-4,NA,TRBV21-1
CASSRQGFLNTEAFF,TGTGCCAGCAGCCGACAGGGATTCCTGAACACTGAAGCTTTCTTT,TRBD1,TRBJ1-1,NA,TRBV6-5
CASSIRGGGQETQYF,TGTGCCAGTAGTATCAGGGGCGGGGGCCAAGAGACCCAGTACTTC,NA,TRBJ2-5,NA,TRBV19
CASSSEAEAFF,TGTGCCAGCAGCTCGGAGGCTGAAGCTTTCTTT,NA,TRBJ1-1,NA,TRBV3-1/TRBV3-2
CASSQESAGAGNTIYF,TGTGCCAGCAGCCAAGAGTCGGCAGGGGCAGGAAACACCATATATTTT,NA,TRBJ1-3,NA,TRBV3-1/TRBV3-2
CASSPPWENYNEQFF,TGTGCCAGCAGTCCCCCCTGGGAGAACTACAATGAGCAGTTCTTC,NA,TRBJ2-1,NA,TRBV11-3
CASGPRDGGAPADTQYF,TGTGCCAGCGGCCCCCGGGACGGGGGGGCCCCGGCCGATACGCAGTATTTT,TRBD2,TRBJ2-3,NA,TRBV9
CASSYGQIYTF,TGTGCCAGCAGCTACGGACAGATTTACACCTTC,NA,TRBJ1-2,NA,TRBV11-2
CASSTTRQGVVGNQPQHF,TGTGCCAGCAGCACTACGAGACAGGGAGTCGTTGGCAATCAGCCCCAGCATTTT,TRBD1,TRBJ1-5,NA,TRBV5-6
CASSEGPSRGGLYEQYF,TGTGCCAGCAGTGAGGGGCCATCGCGGGGGGGCCTATACGAGCAGTACTTC,TRBD2,TRBJ2-7,NA,TRBV2
CASSYSSFDSLEF,TGTGCCAGCAGTTACTCCTCTTTTGACAGCCTCGAATTT,NA,TRBJ1-5,NA,TRBV6-2/TRBV6-3